This TCR beta chain was recorded in a study of blood T cell repertoires in COVID-19. Study information: PBMCs, B-cell-depleted T cells, or T cells provided the cDNA or gDNA that made up the material.

TCRdb keeps only in-frame clones here, not all; method: immunoSEQ multiplex PCR. The sample holds approximately 260,000 clones, roughly 85% seen once. Before they entered the study, exposed participants had met a COVID-19 case within 2 weeks. Germline CDR1 SGHDT, CDR2 YYEEEE. Trimming removed 0 bases at V and 3 bases at J, with 7 bases between. The CDR3 length is 14 residues. The sample comprised PBMCs or T cells enriched from blood (not recorded which). The J gene is TRBJ1-5, the V gene TRBV5-6; a weak D match, TRBD1 (5 bases). The TCR was taken from a woman aged 50 to 60 who had been exposed to COVID-19. The CDR3 DNA sequence: TGTGCCAGCAGCTTGGCAGGGTTCAATCAGCCCCAGCATTTT. Protein: CASSLAGFNQPQHF.